The 17 T cell receptor beta chains below come from one sample, sequenced in a study of cytotoxic CD8 clonotypes in ibrutinib-treated CLL. TCRdb's copy holds only in-frame clones and misses some; the assay was immunoSEQ multiplex PCR. The profile shows over 110,000 clones, more than 85% of them singletons. The sequencing used PBMCs, collected after 12 months of ibrutinib treatment. The receptors derive from a human donor with chronic lymphocytic leukemia.

This chain links TRBV5-5 with TRBJ1-5; maybe TRBD1 (5 bases). Trimming shortened V by 3 bases and J by 6 bases, and 7 bases separated the two germline ends. The CDR3 has 12 residues. Germline V lookup: CDR1 SGHKS, CDR2 YYEKEE (reference sequence). Here the CDR3 DNA reads TGTGCCAGCAGCTACCAGGGTCAGCCCCAGCATTTT. Residues: CASSYQGQPQHF.

A single count supports this clone. This sequence joins TRBV28 and TRBJ1-2, with a weak D call TRBD1 (6 bases). The V gene lost 5 bases and the J gene lost 2 bases, with 9 bases spanning the gap. This CDR3 is built from 13 residues. Germline CDR1 is MDHEN and CDR2 is SYDVKM. The CDR3 nucleotides are TGTGCCAGCAGTACAACAGGGAACTATGGCTACACCTTC. Translated: CASSTTGNYGYTF.

This clone came up once. J is TRBJ2-7 and V is TRBV5-1, with D tentatively TRBD1 or TRBD2 (5 bases each). There are 14 residues in the CDR3. From germline, CDR1 is SGHRS and CDR2 YFSETQ. V was pared by 0 bases and J by 2 bases, with 9 bases between. CDR3: CASSLAGGPYEQYF. The CDR3 DNA reads as TGCGCCAGCAGCTTGGCTGGGGGACCCTACGAGCAGTACTTC.

The V gene is TRBV28, the J gene TRBJ2-7, with D possibly called TRBD1 or TRBD2 (5 bases each). V lost 4 bases and J lost 0, with 13 bases in between. The CDR3 is 15 amino acids. Germline loops: CDR1 MDHEN, CDR2 SYDVKM. The CDR3 nucleotides read TGTGCCAGCAGTTCCGCAGGGAGTCGCTCCTACGAGCAGTACTTC. The encoded protein is CASSSAGSRSYEQYF.

This chain links TRBV28 with TRBJ2-7; TRBD2 is a possible D gene (6 bases). V was pared by 2 bases and J by 3 bases, with 11 bases between. There are 14 residues in the CDR3. The germline V gene encodes CDR1 MDHEN and CDR2 SYDVKM. CDR3 loop: CASSLGGARYEQYF. Here the CDR3 DNA reads TGTGCCAGCAGTTTAGGCGGGGCGCGCTACGAGCAGTACTTC.

The V gene is TRBV6-6, the J gene TRBJ2-5; 7 nucleotides match TRBD1. Germline CDR1 is MNHNY and CDR2 is SVGAGI (reference sequence). The CDR3 extends over 13 amino acids. The V gene end was trimmed by 6 bases and the J gene end by 3 bases; junction bases not matched to a gene: 4. The CDR3 spells CASSVGTEETQYF. CDR3 DNA: TGTGCCAGCAGCGTCGGGACAGAAGAGACCCAGTACTTC.

The gene calls are TRBV6-6 and TRBJ1-2, with D possibly matching TRBD1 (5 bases). Per the germline V gene, CDR1 is MNHNY and CDR2 is SVGAGI (reference sequence). The CDR3 consists of 13 residues. Trimming removed 0 bases at V and 6 bases at J, with 8 bases between. CDR3 sequence: CASSYSAGNGYTF. In DNA, the CDR3 is TGTGCCAGCAGTTACTCTGCAGGGAATGGCTACACCTTC.

CDR3 nucleotides: TGTGCCAGCAGCTTGGCGGGTTCGGGAAACACCATATATTTT. Amino acids: CASSLAGSGNTIYF. This chain uses TRBV5-5 with TRBJ1-3; no firm D call. V lost 0 bases to trimming and J lost 4 bases, with 8 bases between them. Germline CDR1 and CDR2: SGHKS and YYEKEE (reference sequence). This CDR3 has 14 residues.

The chain is built from TRBV12-5 and TRBJ2-7, with 7 positions matching TRBD1. The V gene's germline CDR1 is LGHNT and CDR2 FRNRAP. The J segment lost 0 bases and the V segment lost 2 bases, leaving 10 bases of the junction unmatched. This CDR3 region has 17 residues. The CDR3 sequence is CASGLYGTETCSYEQYF. Written as DNA, the CDR3 is TGTGCTAGTGGTTTGTACGGGACAGAGACTTGCTCCTACGAGCAGTACTTC.

The chain carries TRBV7-3 and TRBJ2-2; TRBD2 agrees at 9 bases. Germline V gene sequence: CDR1 SGHTA, CDR2 FQGTGA. CDR3 length: 16 amino acids. V trimming: 1 base; J trimming: 3 bases; junction bases outside the gene matches: 3. The DNA for the CDR3 is TGTGCCAGCAGCTTAAGCCTAGCGGGATACACCGGGGAGCTGTTTTTT. Translation gives CASSLSLAGYTGELFF. The full variable domain, with the rest looked up from reference TRBV7-3 and TRBJ2-2, is GAGVSQTPSNKVTEKGKYVELRCDPISGHTALYWYRQSLGQGPEFLIYFQGTGAADDSGLPNDRFFAVRPEGSVSTLKIQRTERGDSAVYLCASSLSLAGYTGELFFGEGSRLTVL.

A note on this clone: Sequence at one end of the junction differs from germline and may be a read error. This chain uses TRBV18 with TRBJ2-1, with 8 bases matching TRBD1. Germline CDR1 and CDR2: KGHSH and LQKENI. This CDR3 region has 14 residues. As DNA, the CDR3 is TGTGCCAGCTCAACACCGGGACAGGACAATGAGCAGTTCTTC. Translating gives CASSTPGQDNEQFF.

V usage is TRBV19 and J usage is TRBJ1-5; no reliable D call. Germline loops: CDR1 LNHDA, CDR2 SQIVND (reference sequence). V lost 3 bases and J 1 base, leaving 13 bases between the germline ends. The CDR3 covers 16 residues. CDR3 bases: TGTGCCAGTAGTATTATCGGGCAGTTAAGCAATCAGCCCCAGCATTTT. This translates into CASSIIGQLSNQPQHF.

The chain employs TRBV9 and TRBJ1-3, with TRBD1 as a possible D gene (5 bases). This CDR3 comprises 17 residues. Trimming shortened V by 3 bases and J by 2 bases, and 18 bases separated the two germline ends. Germline V gene lookup returns CDR1 SGDLS and CDR2 YYNGEE. This CDR3 reads CASSAGQGERAGNTIYF. CDR3 nucleotide sequence: TGTGCCAGCAGCGCGGGGCAGGGAGAACGGGCTGGAAACACCATATATTTT.

V and J are TRBV5-6 and TRBJ1-4; 7 nucleotides align to TRBD1. The CDR3 is 13 amino acids. Germline V lookup: CDR1 SGHDT, CDR2 YYEEEE. The ends lost 2 bases at V and 7 bases at J; junction bases unmatched: 2. CDR3: CASSFGTVEKLFF. CDR3 sequence (DNA): TGTGCCAGCAGCTTCGGGACAGTTGAAAAACTGTTTTTT.

The genes are TRBV15 and TRBJ2-7; D gene uncertain. Germline V CDR1 and CDR2: LNHNV, YYDKDF (reference sequence). This CDR3 has 14 amino acids. Deletions cut 5 bases from V and 0 bases from J, with 11 bases between. The CDR3: CATSSEVLSYEQYF. The CDR3, as DNA: TGTGCCACCAGCTCAGAGGTCCTCTCCTACGAGCAGTACTTC.

The chain recombines TRBV19 with TRBJ2-5, with D possibly TRBD2 on 6 matching bases. The germline gives CDR1 LNHDA, CDR2 SQIVND (reference sequence). The CDR3 has 13 amino acids. Trimming cost V 3 bases and J 4 bases, with 9 bases left between them. Written as DNA, the CDR3 is TGTGCCAGTAGTATTACTAGCAGAGAGACCCAGTACTTC. Translated: CASSITSRETQYF.

The chain combines TRBV28 with TRBJ2-5; possibly TRBD1 for D (6 bases). CDR1 is MDHEN, CDR2 SYDVKM, per germline. The CDR3 sequence is 15 residues long. V lost 2 bases and J 4 bases, leaving 14 bases between the germline ends. The CDR3 nucleotides read TGTGCCAGCAGTTTAGCGGTAGGGGGTCTAGAGACCCAGTACTTC. This encodes CASSLAVGGLETQYF.